This TCR beta chain emerged from a study of T cell repertoires in cytomegalovirus infection. Study information: In public TCR beta signatures, there were indications of both CMV infection and matching HLA type.

TCRdb processed the reads anew with MiXCR; each CDR3 protein has one entry. The repertoire includes under 800,000 distinct CDR3 sequences, more than 20% of them detected once, and 8% sits in the top ten. V was trimmed by 5 bases and J by 0 bases, leaving 20 bases between them. CDR1 is MNHNS and CDR2 is SASEGT in the germline V gene. The CDR3 is 18 residues long. In its sample, this clonotype was seen many times. Its specificity is not known. Study outcomes and limitations: HLA-C-restricted, CMV-specific TCR beta clonotypes were dominant ex vivo. Accumulated public TCR beta family frequency recognized individuals carrying CMV together with the relevant HLA.

This TCR was recovered from a human donor in good health (CMV status not recorded). Some clones in this sample may be carry-over from other donors' samples. The V call is TRBV6-1, the J call TRBJ2-1; possible D gene TRBD2, 6 bases. Material: CD8+ T cells from PBMCs. CDR3 in amino acids: CASSSPGPLAPSYNEQFF. The CDR3 DNA reads as TGTGCCAGCAGTTCCCCGGGACCCCTAGCGCCCTCCTACAATGAGCAGTTCTTC.